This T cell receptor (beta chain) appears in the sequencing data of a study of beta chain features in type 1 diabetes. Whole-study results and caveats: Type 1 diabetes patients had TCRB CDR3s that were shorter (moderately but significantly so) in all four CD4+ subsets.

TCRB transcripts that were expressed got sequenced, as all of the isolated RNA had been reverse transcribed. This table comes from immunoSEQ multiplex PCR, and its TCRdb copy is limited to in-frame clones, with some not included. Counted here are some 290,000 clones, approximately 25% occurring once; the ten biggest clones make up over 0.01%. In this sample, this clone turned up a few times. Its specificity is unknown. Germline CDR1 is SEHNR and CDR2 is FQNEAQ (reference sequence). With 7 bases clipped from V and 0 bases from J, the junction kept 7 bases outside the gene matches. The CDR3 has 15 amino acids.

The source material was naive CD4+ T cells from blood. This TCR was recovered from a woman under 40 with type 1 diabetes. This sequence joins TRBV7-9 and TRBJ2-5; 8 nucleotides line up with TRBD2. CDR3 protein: CASTRSSGYQETQYF. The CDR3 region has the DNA TGTGCCAGCACGAGGTCTAGCGGGTACCAAGAGACCCAGTACTTC.